The clone carrying this T cell receptor beta chain was seen a few times. Its cognate antigen is unknown. Assay used: immunoSEQ multiplex PCR; TCRdb lists only in-frame clones, some missing. The repertoire holds approximately 79,000 clones, with about 88% as singletons. These data belong to a study of OX40 agonist ivuxolimab in advanced cancers. Study details: Those treated in dose escalation had hepatocellular carcinoma, melanoma, renal cell cancer or head and neck cancer. Previous treatment with anti-PD-1, anti-PD-L1 or anti-CTLA-4 therapy was allowed; about 37% had received some.

The CDR3 covers 13 residues. Germline V gives CDR1 LNHDA, CDR2 SQIVND (reference sequence). V gave up 2 bases and J gave up 5 bases, with 8 bases separating them. Notes on the study in general: CD4+ T cells averaged fewer expanded clones than CD8+ T cells.

The chain employs TRBV19 and TRBJ2-3, with D maybe TRBD1 (6 bases). Sequenced material: CD4+ or CD8+ T cells sorted from blood, taken in a trial of the OX40 agonist ivuxolimab. The TCR was taken from an adult with an advanced solid tumor such as melanoma, head and neck, liver or kidney cancer. The CDR3 coding sequence is TGTGCCAGTAGTATATTCAGGGGAGATACGCAGTATTTT. It specifies CASSIFRGDTQYF.